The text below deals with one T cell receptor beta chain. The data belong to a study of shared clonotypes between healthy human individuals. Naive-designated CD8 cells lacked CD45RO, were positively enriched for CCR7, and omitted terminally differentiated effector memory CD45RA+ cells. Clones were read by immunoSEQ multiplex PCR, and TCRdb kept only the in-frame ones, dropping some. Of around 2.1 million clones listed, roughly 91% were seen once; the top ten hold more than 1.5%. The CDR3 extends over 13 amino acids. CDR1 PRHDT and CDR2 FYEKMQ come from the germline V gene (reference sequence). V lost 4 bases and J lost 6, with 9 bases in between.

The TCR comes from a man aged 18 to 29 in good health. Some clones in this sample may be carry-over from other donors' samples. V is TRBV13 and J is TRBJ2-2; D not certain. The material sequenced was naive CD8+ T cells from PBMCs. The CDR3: CASSSPVAGELFF. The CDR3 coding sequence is TGTGCCAGCAGCTCCCCAGTGGCCGGGGAGCTGTTTTTT.